One TCR beta chain is described in this entry. TCRdb keeps only in-frame clones here, not all; method: immunoSEQ multiplex PCR. The sample shows over 110,000 clones, over 60% of them seen only once. Germline-derived CDR1 and CDR2 are MDHEN and SYDVKM. Trimming left V 4 bases short and J 2 bases short, with 11 bases between. CDR3 length equals 14 residues. This specimen belongs to a study of blood T cell repertoires in COVID-19. What was sequenced was peripheral blood. The receptor's source is an older man with acute or convalescent COVID-19. J is TRBJ1-1 and V is TRBV28; D might be TRBD1 (5 bases). The CDR3 DNA follows: TGTGCCAGCAGTTGGACAATGAGAAACACTGAAGCTTTCTTT. Its translation is CASSWTMRNTEAFF.